This T cell receptor beta chain was captured by sequencing in a study of cytomegalovirus exposure and HLA in healthy donors. Study summary: Most genotyped donors, about four fifths of about 360, had Caucasian-associated genetic ancestry. Study-wide results and caveats: TCR beta sequences reportedly predicted the HLA-A and HLA-B alleles of most subjects accurately. Donors belonging to an Asian-associated ancestry cluster reportedly showed fewer N-insertions in productive TCRs than the roughly 680-donor mean, according to what a later analysis found.

There are 13 residues in the CDR3. Losses at the gene ends were 5 bases for V and 8 bases for J; bases not matched to a gene: 6. Germline CDR1 SEHNR, CDR2 FQNEAQ (reference sequence). Comment on this clone: Its target is unknown.

PCR used 60 Vbeta primers and 13 Jbeta primers. Sequencing used immunoSEQ multiplex PCR; TCRdb keeps in-frame clones, though not all of them. The listing records about 110,000 clones. The V and J genes are TRBV7-9 and TRBJ2-1, with 7 bases fitting TRBD1. The clonotype originates from a man aged 30-40 years in good health and CMV-seronegative. Source material: PBMCs. The CDR3 DNA follows: TGTGCCAGCAGCCCGACAGGGAGTTATGAGCAGTTCTTC. Its translation is CASSPTGSYEQFF.